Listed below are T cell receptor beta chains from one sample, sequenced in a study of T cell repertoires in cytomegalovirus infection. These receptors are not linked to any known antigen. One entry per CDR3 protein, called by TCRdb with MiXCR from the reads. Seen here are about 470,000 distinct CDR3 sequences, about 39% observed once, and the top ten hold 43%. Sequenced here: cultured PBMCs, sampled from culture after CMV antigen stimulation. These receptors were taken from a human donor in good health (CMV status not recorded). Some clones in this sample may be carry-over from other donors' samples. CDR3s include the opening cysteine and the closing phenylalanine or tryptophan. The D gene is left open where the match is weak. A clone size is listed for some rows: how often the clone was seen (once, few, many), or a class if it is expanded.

CAISGTSGFQETQYF | TGTGCCATCAGTGGGACTAGCGGATTCCAAGAGACCCAGTACTTC | 15 | TRBD2 | - | TRBJ2-5 | TRBV10-3
CAISEGAELTGETQYF | TGTGCCATCAGTGAAGGGGCGGAACTCACGGGGGAGACCCAGTACTTC | 16 | - | - | TRBJ2-5 | TRBV10-3
CASRTGQGIYNSPLHF | TGTGCCAGCAGAACAGGACAGGGTATCTATAATTCACCCCTCCACTTT | 16 | TRBD1 | few | TRBJ1-6 | TRBV12-3/TRBV12-4
CASSGGPANTGELFF | TGTGCCAGTAGTGGTGGTCCTGCGAACACCGGGGAGCTGTTTTTT | 15 | - | - | TRBJ2-2 | TRBV19
CASSDRHTPYEQYF | TGTGCCAGCAGCGACAGGCATACACCCTACGAGCAGTACTTC | 14 | - | - | TRBJ2-7 | TRBV12-3/TRBV12-4
CASSSLRGLYEQYF | TGTGCCAGCAGCTCCCTAAGAGGACTCTACGAGCAGTACTTC | 14 | - | - | TRBJ2-7 | TRBV7-8
CAIRLARQETQYF | TGTGCCATCAGGCTAGCGCGGCAAGAGACCCAGTACTTC | 13 | - | - | TRBJ2-5 | TRBV10-3
CASRVGAPSYNEQFF | TGTGCCAGCAGGGTGGGGGCCCCGAGTTACAATGAGCAGTTCTTC | 15 | - | few | TRBJ2-1 | TRBV12-3/TRBV12-4
CASSLGTGTGDTQYF | TGTGCCAGCAGCTTAGGGACTGGTACAGGAGATACGCAGTATTTT | 15 | - | - | TRBJ2-3 | TRBV7-9
CASSYAGQGAYEQYF | TGTGCCAGCAGTTACGCGGGACAGGGGGCTTACGAGCAGTACTTC | 15 | TRBD1 | - | TRBJ2-7 | TRBV6-8
CASSAGQGWYGYTF | TGTGCCAGCAGCGCTGGACAGGGTTGGTATGGCTACACCTTC | 14 | TRBD1 | - | TRBJ1-2 | TRBV7-4
CASSYGLAGYYEQYF | TGTGCCAGCAGCTATGGACTAGCGGGATACTACGAGCAGTACTTC | 15 | TRBD2 | once | TRBJ2-7 | TRBV7-9
CASSLASSGNEQFF | TGTGCCAGCAGCTTAGCTTCTAGCGGCAATGAGCAGTTCTTC | 14 | TRBD2 | few | TRBJ2-1 | TRBV7-2
CASSLYPSGSPPDTQYF | TGTGCCAGCAGCTTATATCCTAGCGGGAGTCCCCCAGATACGCAGTATTTT | 17 | TRBD2 | - | TRBJ2-3 | TRBV7-9
CASSPGLAGGTGELFF | TGTGCCAGCAGCCCCGGACTAGCGGGAGGCACCGGGGAGCTGTTTTTT | 16 | TRBD2 | few | TRBJ2-2 | TRBV7-6
CASSFAGQYQETQYF | TGTGCCAGCAGCTTCGCGGGACAGTACCAAGAGACCCAGTACTTC | 15 | - | - | TRBJ2-5 | TRBV7-2
CASSYSRGGQGRNSPLHF | TGTGCCAGCAGTTACTCGAGGGGGGGGCAGGGACGTAATTCACCCCTCCACTTT | 18 | - | - | TRBJ1-6 | TRBV6-6
CASSLVGGVYEQYF | TGTGCCAGCAGCTTAGTGGGAGGGGTCTACGAGCAGTACTTC | 14 | TRBD2 | few | TRBJ2-7 | TRBV7-2
CASSLARTYNEQFF | TGTGCCAGCAGCTTAGCGCGGACGTACAATGAGCAGTTCTTC | 14 | - | many | TRBJ2-1 | TRBV7-2
CASSFSGEGTQYF | TGTGCCAGCAGCTTCTCTGGAGAGGGGACCCAGTACTTC | 13 | - | many | TRBJ2-5 | TRBV7-2
CASSLDSTGRNSPLHF | TGTGCCAGCAGCTTAGATTCGACAGGGAGAAATTCACCCCTCCACTTT | 16 | TRBD1 | - | TRBJ1-6 | TRBV7-2
CASSEEGRDTQYF | TGTGCCAGCAGTGAGGAGGGGAGGGATACGCAGTATTTT | 13 | - | - | TRBJ2-3 | TRBV2
CASSPRQGEDGYTF | TGTGCCAGCAGCCCCCGACAGGGTGAGGATGGCTACACCTTC | 14 | TRBD1 | few | TRBJ1-2 | TRBV7-2
CASSSTGTGYPYEQYF | TGTGCCAGCAGTTCCACCGGGACAGGGTATCCCTACGAGCAGTACTTC | 16 | TRBD1 | - | TRBJ2-7 | TRBV27
CASSLAQLAGGRDEQYF | TGCGCCAGCAGCTTGGCCCAACTAGCGGGGGGCCGAGACGAGCAGTACTTC | 17 | TRBD2 | few | TRBJ2-7 | TRBV5-1
CASSYGGGASGSPLHF | TGTGCCAGCAGTTATGGAGGGGGCGCTTCGGGATCACCCCTCCACTTT | 16 | TRBD1 | - | TRBJ1-6 | TRBV6-5
CASSLSRYPGGNTIYF | TGTGCCAGCAGCTTAAGCCGATACCCGGGAGGAAACACCATATATTTT | 16 | - | few | TRBJ1-3 | TRBV7-2
CASSLASKETQYF | TGTGCCAGCAGCTTGGCTAGTAAAGAGACCCAGTACTTC | 13 | - | many | TRBJ2-5 | TRBV7-2
CASSLRTSGSYDNEQCF | TGTGCCAGCAGCTTACGGACTAGCGGGAGTTACGACAATGAGCAGTGCTTC | 17 | TRBD2 | - | TRBJ2-1 | TRBV7-6
CASSAGLGSYNEQFF | TGTGCCAGCAGTGCGGGACTTGGATCCTACAATGAGCAGTTCTTC | 15 | - | - | TRBJ2-1 | TRBV2
CASSFTQGSGELFF | TGTGCCAGCAGTTTTACCCAGGGGTCCGGGGAGCTGTTTTTT | 14 | - | few | TRBJ2-2 | TRBV12-3/TRBV12-4
CASSRLAGGNNEQFF | TGTGCCAGCAGCCGACTAGCGGGGGGCAACAATGAGCAGTTCTTC | 15 | TRBD2 | - | TRBJ2-1 | TRBV11-2
CASGTGPYEQYF | TGTGCCAGCGGGACAGGGCCCTACGAGCAGTACTTC | 12 | TRBD1 | few | TRBJ2-7 | TRBV6-1
CASSLRGLSGDGYEQYF | TGTGCCAGCAGCTTAAGGGGCCTTAGCGGGGATGGATACGAGCAGTACTTC | 17 | TRBD2 | - | TRBJ2-7 | TRBV7-2
CASSAGQSNQPQHF | TGTGCCAGCAGTGCGGGCCAGAGCAATCAGCCCCAGCATTTT | 14 | - | few | TRBJ1-5 | TRBV2
CASSLGLAEGEQFF | TGTGCCAGCAGTTTAGGACTAGCGGAGGGGGAGCAGTTCTTC | 14 | TRBD2 | few | TRBJ2-1 | TRBV12-3/TRBV12-4
CAISERQAPTDTQYF | TGTGCCATCAGTGAGAGACAGGCCCCCACAGATACGCAGTATTTT | 15 | - | - | TRBJ2-3 | TRBV10-3
CASIGTNEKLFF | TGTGCCAGCATTGGTACTAATGAAAAACTGTTTTTT | 12 | - | - | TRBJ1-4 | TRBV6-1
CASSDSTGDTEAFF | TGTGCCAGCAGTGACTCGACAGGGGATACTGAAGCTTTCTTT | 14 | TRBD1 | - | TRBJ1-1 | TRBV2
CASIGGPYNEQFF | TGTGCCAGCATAGGAGGCCCTTACAATGAGCAGTTCTTC | 13 | - | - | TRBJ2-1 | TRBV6-5
CASSQFGGGIHETQYF | TGTGCCAGCAGCCAATTCGGGGGGGGGATACATGAGACCCAGTACTTC | 16 | TRBD2 | few | TRBJ2-5 | TRBV4-2
CASSLEGQETQYF | TGTGCCAGCAGTTTAGAAGGGCAAGAGACCCAGTACTTC | 13 | - | - | TRBJ2-5 | TRBV6-6
CASTTRQGLDTQYF | TGCGCCAGCACCACCCGACAGGGGTTGGATACGCAGTATTTT | 14 | TRBD1 | - | TRBJ2-3 | TRBV5-1
CASMRTSGRGEQFF | TGTGCCAGCATGAGGACTAGCGGGAGGGGTGAGCAGTTCTTC | 14 | TRBD2 | - | TRBJ2-1 | TRBV12-3/TRBV12-4
CASINRVNTEAFF | TGTGCCAGCATCAACAGGGTGAACACTGAAGCTTTCTTT | 13 | - | - | TRBJ1-1 | TRBV12-3/TRBV12-4
CASSPTNQETQYF | TGTGCCAGCTCACCCACCAACCAAGAGACCCAGTACTTC | 13 | - | - | TRBJ2-5 | TRBV18
CASSISGNEKLFF | TGTGCCAGTAGTATCAGCGGGAATGAAAAACTGTTTTTT | 13 | - | - | TRBJ1-4 | TRBV19
CASSPGGAGKGSTGELFF | TGTGCCAGCAGCCCGGGTGGGGCAGGGAAGGGATCGACCGGGGAGCTGTTTTTT | 18 | - | - | TRBJ2-2 | TRBV12-3/TRBV12-4
CASSLDFPYEQYF | TGTGCCAGCAGCTTAGACTTCCCCTACGAGCAGTACTTC | 13 | - | many | TRBJ2-7 | TRBV7-2
CASSPRQANMNTEAFF | TGTGCCAGCAGCCCCCGGCAGGCTAACATGAACACTGAAGCTTTCTTT | 16 | - | - | TRBJ1-1 | TRBV11-1
CASSLGAAGNEKLFF | TGTGCCAGCAGCTTAGGAGCCGCGGGTAATGAAAAACTGTTTTTT | 15 | - | - | TRBJ1-4 | TRBV7-2
CASSIDSHNTEAFF | TGTGCCAGCAGCATTGACAGCCACAACACTGAAGCTTTCTTT | 14 | - | many | TRBJ1-1 | TRBV7-2
CASSTLTSSNTGELFF | TGTGCCAGTAGTACGCTCACAAGTTCGAACACCGGGGAGCTGTTTTTT | 16 | - | few | TRBJ2-2 | TRBV19
CASSRYPGGIHEQYF | TGTGCCAGCAGCCGCTACCCGGGGGGTATCCACGAGCAGTACTTC | 15 | TRBD2 | - | TRBJ2-7 | TRBV7-9